Below, 28 T cell receptor beta chains from the same sample are listed, as sequenced in a study of vaccination effects on CD4 cells after COVID-19. Scientists isolated CD4+ T cells after a roughly nine-day culture period ended. Produced via immunoSEQ multiplex PCR; TCRdb's table is partial and in-frame only. The data hold about 74,000 clones, with approximately 77% observed a single time. Antigen specificity for these receptors is unknown. Material: CD4+ T cells from PBMCs cultured without peptide, obtained before COVID-19 vaccination. The receptors stem from a human donor who received a COVID-19 vaccine.

The J gene is TRBJ1-1, the V gene TRBV5-6, with D hard to call. The CDR3 contains 14 residues. Trimming cost V 4 bases and J 2 bases, with 12 bases left between them. CDR1 SGHDT and CDR2 YYEEEE come from the germline V gene. The CDR3 region is CASSLRAANTEAFF. The DNA for the CDR3 is TGTGCCAGCAGCCTAAGGGCGGCCAACACTGAAGCTTTCTTT.

This chain links TRBV3-1 (or the pseudogene TRBV3-2) with TRBJ2-5, with 12 bases that match TRBD2. The CDR3 has 15 residues. Germline trimming cut 5 bases from V and 5 bases from J; bases unmatched to any gene: 6. In germline, CDR1 is LGHDT, CDR2 YNNKEL (reference sequence). The CDR3 nucleotides read TGTGCCAGCAGCGCTCTAGCGGGGGGGAGGGAGACCCAGTACTTC. This codes for CASSALAGGRETQYF.

The chain is built from TRBV9 and TRBJ1-1; the D gene is possibly TRBD1 (6 bases). The CDR3 length is 17 residues. Per germline, CDR1 SGDLS and CDR2 YYNGEE. Trimming shortened V by 0 bases and J by 1 base, and 16 bases separated the two germline ends. The DNA of the CDR3 is TGTGCCAGCAGCGTAGGTCTTGGGGACACTTCGAACACTGAAGCTTTCTTT. It is translated as CASSVGLGDTSNTEAFF.

Details on this clone: This CDR3 is also generated by other DNA sequences in the sample. The CDR3 DNA is TGCGCCAGCAGCTTGGAGGCTGCTAACTATGGCTACACCTTC. Translating gives CASSLEAANYGYTF. V is TRBV5-1 and J is TRBJ1-2; D uncertain. CDR3 length equals 14 residues. V gave up 0 bases and J gave up 0 bases, with 6 bases separating them. Germline CDR1 reads SGHRS; CDR2 reads YFSETQ. Full variable domain (outside the CDR3, taken from reference TRBV5-1 and TRBJ1-2): KAGVTQTPRYLIKTRGQQVTLSCSPISGHRSVSWYQQTPGQGLQFLFEYFSETQRNKGNFPGRFSGRQFSNSRSEMNVSTLELGDSALYLCASSLEAANYGYTFGSGTRLTVV.

The chain couples TRBV5-1 to TRBJ2-2, with a tentative D call TRBD1 (6 bases). The CDR3 totals 17 residues. V lost 5 bases to trimming and J lost 5 bases, with 22 bases between them. CDR1 and CDR2 from the germline V gene are SGHRS and YFSETQ. CDR3 loop: CASRPPGTSQSTGELFF. The CDR3 DNA follows: TGCGCCAGCAGACCACCTGGGACATCTCAAAGTACCGGGGAGCTGTTTTTT.

This clone appeared once. The CDR3 reads CASSLGAGRYTEAFF. CDR3 DNA sequence: TGTGCCAGCAGCTTAGGGGCGGGAAGGTACACTGAAGCTTTCTTT. J is TRBJ1-1 and V is TRBV7-9; D not certain. CDR3 length: 15 amino acids. The V end lost 1 base, the J end lost 3 bases, and 12 bases lay between the germline ends. Germline assignment: CDR1 SEHNR and CDR2 FQNEAQ (reference sequence).

The chain combines TRBV30 with TRBJ1-1; D possibly corresponds to TRBD1 (5 bases). Germline V lookup: CDR1 GTSNPN, CDR2 SVGIG (reference sequence). The CDR3 contains 14 residues. V dropped 0 bases and J dropped 6 bases, with 14 bases sitting between them. CDR3 sequence: CAWSVRPGTAEAFF. The CDR3 nucleotides are TGTGCCTGGAGTGTACGTCCGGGGACCGCTGAAGCTTTCTTT.

This chain connects TRBV10-2 to TRBJ1-2; D is perhaps TRBD1 (6 bases). This CDR3 is 11 amino acids long. Trimming took 6 bases from V and 6 from J, leaving 8 bases between them. Germline CDR1 and CDR2: WSHSY and SAAADI. The DNA for the CDR3 is TGCGCCAGCAGACGGACAGATGGCTACACCTTC. Translation gives CASRRTDGYTF.

The V call is TRBV7-3, the J call TRBJ1-6; D remains ambiguous. CDR1 SGHTA and CDR2 FQGTGA come from the germline V gene. V lost 3 bases and J 7 bases, leaving 7 bases between the germline ends. The CDR3 has 13 residues. The CDR3, as DNA: TGTGCCAGCAGCTTTCAGGACAATTCACCCCTCCACTTT. Translating it yields CASSFQDNSPLHF.

The rearrangement uses TRBV15 and TRBJ1-4; D is perhaps TRBD1 (5 bases). Trimming cost V 0 bases and J 7 bases, with 12 bases left between them. The CDR3 runs 15 residues. Looked up from germline, CDR1 is LNHNV and CDR2 is YYDKDF (reference sequence). The DNA for the CDR3 is TGTGCCACCAGCAGAGATTTGTCACAGGCTGAAAAACTGTTTTTT. Protein product: CATSRDLSQAEKLFF.

This sequence joins TRBV18 and TRBJ1-3, with D perhaps matching TRBD1 (5 bases). Trimming stripped 3 bases from V and 0 bases from J, with 9 bases between. CDR3 length: 15 residues. The V gene's germline CDR1 is KGHSH and CDR2 LQKENI. The CDR3 DNA reads TGTGCCAGCTCACCGCAGACAGCCTCTGGAAACACCATATATTTT. This gives the protein CASSPQTASGNTIYF.

The chain has TRBV21-1 and TRBJ2-5; the table's TRBD1 call for D was not verified on the DNA. TRBV21-1 is reported as a pseudogene. This CDR3 has 19 amino acids. CDR3: CASSKERRGQGAGKETQYF. The CDR3 nucleotides are TGTGCCAGCAGCAAGGAGCGGAGGGGACAGGGAGCAGGGAAAGAGACCCAGTACTTC.

There are a few counts of this clone. V is TRBV5-8 and J is TRBJ1-1, with TRBD1 as a possible D gene (5 bases). Germline assignment: CDR1 SGHTS and CDR2 YDEGEE. Between the trimmed V and J ends, which lost 7 bases and 1 base, there was a span of 26 bases. The CDR3 contains 18 residues. Written as DNA, the CDR3 is TGTGCCAGCCCCCAAATTACCCAGGGTCTGGGGCAGAACACTGAAGCTTTCTTT. This sequence encodes CASPQITQGLGQNTEAFF.

The genes are TRBV18 and TRBJ1-2; D is unclear. CDR1 is KGHSH and CDR2 is LQKENI in the germline V gene. The ends were cut back, 6 bases at V and 0 bases at J, with 8 bases in the middle. The length of the CDR3 is 13 residues. The CDR3 bases are TGTGCCAGCTCTGCGGCAACTAACTATGGCTACACCTTC. This encodes CASSAATNYGYTF.

V is TRBV12-3 or TRBV12-4 and J is TRBJ1-3; the D is unclear. V was trimmed by 3 bases and J by 4 bases, leaving 1 base between them. The CDR3 loop spans 11 amino acids. The CDR3 spells CASSFGNTIYF. The DNA of the CDR3 is TGTGCCAGCAGTTTCGGAAACACCATATATTTT.

V gene TRBV7-9 combines with J gene TRBJ2-4; TRBD2 aligns across 13 bases. The CDR3 loop spans 15 amino acids. V was pared by 2 bases and J by 8 bases, with 3 bases of the junction left unmatched. Germline CDR1 SEHNR, CDR2 FQNEAQ (reference sequence). CDR3 DNA sequence: TGTGCCAGCAGCTTAACTAGCGGGGGGGCGGACATTCAGTACTTC. Translation: CASSLTSGGADIQYF.

The table lists this clone with a few counts. The chain employs TRBV4-1 and TRBJ1-1, with D uncertain. CDR1 is MGHRA, CDR2 YSYEKL, per germline. This CDR3 contains 13 residues. V was clipped by 3 bases and J by 11 bases, with 16 bases between them. The CDR3 is CASSHLGGFEAFF. The CDR3 region has the DNA TGCGCCAGCAGCCATCTGGGCGGTTTTGAGGCTTTCTTT.

The chain employs TRBV7-3 and TRBJ1-2; TRBD1 matches at 8 bases. V shed 0 bases and J 5 bases; nucleotides not matched to a gene: 5. The germline V gene has CDR1 SGHTA and CDR2 FQGTGA. The CDR3 has 15 residues. CDR3: CASSLTGQAFYGYTF. The DNA for the CDR3 is TGTGCCAGCAGCTTAACGGGACAGGCCTTTTATGGCTACACCTTC.

The rearrangement uses TRBV19 and TRBJ1-1; no clear D. The CDR3 is 14 amino acids. V lost 3 bases, J lost 2 bases, and 10 bases lay in between. CDR1 LNHDA and CDR2 SQIVND come from the germline V gene (reference sequence). The CDR3 spells CASSISTYNTEAFF. In DNA, the CDR3 is TGTGCCAGTAGTATCTCGACTTACAACACTGAAGCTTTCTTT.

This clone came up a few times. This chain links TRBV5-1 with TRBJ1-1; D gene uncertain. There are 13 residues in the CDR3. The germline V and J ends were trimmed by 2 bases and 2 bases, with 7 bases remaining between them. Germline V gives CDR1 SGHRS, CDR2 YFSETQ. The CDR3 DNA reads TGCGCCAGCAGCTTCGGGCCTAACACTGAAGCTTTCTTT. Translation gives CASSFGPNTEAFF.

The CDR3 loop reads CASSSLGQGASPLHF. DNA of the CDR3: TGTGCCAGCAGCTCCCTGGGACAGGGGGCGTCACCCCTCCACTTT. V gene TRBV3-1 (or the pseudogene TRBV3-2) combines with J gene TRBJ1-6; TRBD1 agrees at 12 bases. The junction had 6 bases not matched to a gene; V was cut back by 5 bases and J by 10 bases. Germline CDR1 and CDR2: LGHDT and YNNKEL (reference sequence). The CDR3 length is 15 residues.

In its sample, this clone was seen a few times. The CDR3 is CASSERFTGELFF. DNA for the CDR3: TGTGCCAGCAGTGAACGCTTTACCGGGGAGCTGTTTTTT. The chain joins TRBV6-4 to TRBJ2-2; D remains ambiguous. With 3 bases removed from V and 5 bases from J, the gap between germline ends came to 7 bases. This CDR3 contains 13 residues. Germline V CDR1 and CDR2: MRHNA, SNTAGT.

V usage is TRBV2 and J usage is TRBJ1-4, with 8 bases lining up with TRBD1. CDR1 and CDR2 from the germline V gene are SNHLY and FYNNEI. J was trimmed by 7 bases and V by 0 bases; bases with no gene match: 7. CDR3 length equals 16 residues. The CDR3 reads CASSEAITGGAEKLFF. The CDR3 DNA sequence: TGTGCCAGCAGTGAAGCTATTACAGGGGGGGCTGAAAAACTGTTTTTT. The whole variable domain, filled in from reference TRBV2 and TRBJ1-4, reads EPEVTQTPSHQVTQMGQEVILRCVPISNHLYFYWYRQILGQKVEFLVSFYNNEISEKSEIFDDQFSVERPDGSNFTLKIRSTKLEDSAMYFCASSEAITGGAEKLFFGSGTQLSVL.

The chain links TRBV5-1 to TRBJ1-4, with D uncertain. The CDR3 consists of 14 residues. In germline, CDR1 is SGHRS, CDR2 YFSETQ. The ends were cut back, 4 bases at V and 14 bases at J, with 21 bases in the middle. The CDR3 sequence is CASSPLDGVSGLFF. The CDR3, as DNA: TGCGCCAGCAGCCCACTGGATGGGGTCTCGGGTCTGTTTTTT. Full variable domain (outside the CDR3, taken from reference TRBV5-1 and TRBJ1-4): KAGVTQTPRYLIKTRGQQVTLSCSPISGHRSVSWYQQTPGQGLQFLFEYFSETQRNKGNFPGRFSGRQFSNSRSEMNVSTLELGDSALYLCASSPLDGVSGLFFGSGTQLSVL.

V and J are TRBV6-5 and TRBJ2-7, with TRBD1 identical over 7 bases. The ends lost 7 bases at V and 2 bases at J; junction bases unmatched: 5. In germline, CDR1 is MNHEY, CDR2 SVGAGI. CDR3 length equals 13 residues. This CDR3 reads CASTGDRAYEQYV. The CDR3 nucleotides read TGTGCCAGCACTGGGGACAGAGCCTACGAGCAGTACGTC.

V gene TRBV3-1 (or the pseudogene TRBV3-2) combines with J gene TRBJ2-7; no clear D. The ends were cut back, 0 bases at V and 5 bases at J, with 23 bases in the middle. The CDR3 runs to 18 residues. Germline CDR1 reads LGHDT; CDR2 reads YNNKEL (reference sequence). The CDR3 DNA sequence: TGTGCCAGCAGCCAAGACACTTTATACCAATTGAATAAGGACGAGCAGTACGTC. Its protein is CASSQDTLYQLNKDEQYV.

The J gene is TRBJ2-7, the V gene TRBV7-2, with D possibly TRBD1 on 5 matching bases. Germline CDR1 and CDR2: SGHTA and FQGNSA. The CDR3 consists of 16 residues. V dropped 1 base and J dropped 3 bases, with 16 bases sitting between them. DNA for the CDR3: TGTGCCAGCAGCTTAGGGGGCTCAGTCAAGCTCTACGAGCAGTACGTC. It specifies CASSLGGSVKLYEQYV.

The chain links TRBV7-2 to TRBJ1-2; 8 nucleotides align to TRBD1. Trimming at V came to 2 bases and at J to 2 bases, leaving 4 bases not matched to a gene. This CDR3 has 15 amino acids. CDR1 is SGHTA, CDR2 FQGNSA, per germline. CDR3 sequence reads: CASSLFGDRNYGYTF. Here the CDR3 DNA reads TGTGCCAGCAGCTTATTTGGGGACAGGAACTATGGCTACACCTTC. Variable domain in full (rest from reference TRBV7-2 and TRBJ1-2): GAGVSQSPSNKVTEKGKDVELRCDPISGHTALYWYRQSLGQGLEFLIYFQGNSAPDKSGLPSDRFSAERTGGSVSTLTIQRTQQEDSAVYLCASSLFGDRNYGYTFGSGTRLTVV.